The TCR beta chain under discussion was sequenced for a study of sequential checkpoint blockade in melanoma. Study details: About two dozen patients had tumor biopsies before treatment and at week 13.

This clone is medium-sized by share. The protocol was immunoSEQ multiplex PCR, while the TCRdb copy is restricted to in-frame clones and leaves out a portion. Here the sample spans 1,400 or so clones, 20% to 25% being singletons. Treatment meaning: randomized to nivolumab then ipilimumab (arm A) or the reverse (arm B). The germline V gene encodes CDR1 SGHNT and CDR2 YENEEA. The CDR3 consists of 15 residues. V lost 5 bases, J lost 1 base, and 15 bases lay in between. The chain combines TRBV11-3 with TRBJ2-7; possibly TRBD2 for D (6 bases). The clonotype was recovered from a human donor with melanoma. The input for sequencing was tumor tissue (inferred from file names), taken from a patient given nivolumab and ipilimumab in sequence. CDR3 in DNA: TGTGCCAGCAGCGGTCGCGATAGCGGATCCTACGAGCAGTACTTC. Translating it yields CASSGRDSGSYEQYF.